These 20 T cell receptor beta chains were sequenced from one sample in a study of shared clonotypes between healthy human individuals. Using immunoSEQ multiplex PCR, the repertoire was profiled, and TCRdb retains in-frame clones only, with some absent. The table has more than 400,000 clones, more than 65% seen once; the top ten hold about 13%. Sequencing was done on a sample of PBMCs. These receptors came from a middle-aged woman in good health. Some clones in this sample may be carry-over from other donors' samples.

This clone has just one count. A read error is likely here: a far larger clone is one base away. V usage is TRBV10-3 and J usage is TRBJ2-7; 9 bases are a match to TRBD1. This CDR3 is 13 amino acids long. Germline-derived CDR1 and CDR2 are ENHRY and SYGVKD. In DNA form, the CDR3 reads TGTGCCATCAGTGGGGACAGGGTCGGGGAGCAGCACTTC. Protein: CAISGDRVGEQHF.

The rearrangement links TRBV5-4 to TRBJ2-5; D ambiguous. CDR3 length: 14 residues. Trimming stripped 0 bases from V and 2 bases from J, with 8 bases between. The germline V gene has CDR1 SGHNT and CDR2 YYREEE (reference sequence). The CDR3 DNA sequence: TGTGCCAGCAGCTTGGTCGGCATACAAGAGACCCAGTACTTC. Amino acid sequence: CASSLVGIQETQYF.

On this clone itself: It may be a read error: a sequence one base away is much more abundant. The chain links TRBV19 to TRBJ2-1; D tentatively fits TRBD1 or TRBD2 (5 bases each). Germline CDR1 LNHDA, CDR2 SQIVND (reference sequence). V was shortened by 11 bases and J by 3 bases, with 32 bases between the two germline ends. This CDR3 has 19 amino acids. DNA for the CDR3: TGTGCCGGTACCTCGCTCCCGAGACAGAGGGGCTACTACTACAATGAGCAGTTCTTC. It codes for CAGTSLPRQRGYYYNEQFF.

As DNA, the CDR3 is TGTGCCTGGGGTAGGATGGGAGAGACCCAGTACTTC. Translating it yields CAWGRMGETQYF. This chain connects TRBV30 to TRBJ2-5, with unresolved D. Trimming took 5 bases from V and 4 from J, leaving 11 bases between them. Germline V gene sequence: CDR1 GTSNPN, CDR2 SVGIG (reference sequence). This CDR3 spans 12 amino acids.

The table lists this clone with a count of one. V usage is TRBV19 and J usage is TRBJ2-7, with 10 bases identical to TRBD2. J lost 6 bases, V lost 3 bases, and 14 bases had no gene match. The CDR3 runs 17 residues. Germline loops: CDR1 LNHDA, CDR2 SQIVND (reference sequence). The CDR3 nucleotides are TGTGCCAGTAGTATGGGGGGCGAGCGGGAGGGCCTTGCCGAGCAGTACTTC. This sequence encodes CASSMGGEREGLAEQYF.

V gene TRBV10-2 combines with J gene TRBJ1-1; D perhaps matches TRBD1 (5 bases). The CDR3 has 16 amino acids. V lost 2 bases, J lost 4 bases, and 17 bases lay in between. CDR1 and CDR2 from the germline V gene are WSHSY and SAAADI. The CDR3, as DNA: TGCGCCAGCAGTGAGGTGGGCGGTGGCAGGGCCACTGAAGCTTTCTTT. This gives the protein CASSEVGGGRATEAFF.

The chain is built from TRBV4-3 and TRBJ1-1; D unclear. The CDR3 is 14 amino acids. Trimming took 1 base from V and 1 from J, leaving 7 bases between them. Looked up from germline, CDR1 is LGHNA and CDR2 is YSLEER. The CDR3 protein is CASSQVGRNTEAFF. The CDR3 DNA is TGCGCCAGCAGCCAAGTTGGCCGGAACACTGAAGCTTTCTTT.

This chain uses TRBV5-1 with TRBJ2-2; 10 bases are a match to TRBD2. V was pared by 1 base and J by 7 bases, with 13 bases of the junction left unmatched. This CDR3 is 18 amino acids long. Per germline, CDR1 SGHRS and CDR2 YFSETQ. The CDR3: CASSLTGPSGRAGGELFF. The CDR3 bases are TGCGCCAGCAGCTTGACCGGTCCCAGCGGGAGGGCCGGCGGGGAGCTGTTTTTT.

Concerning this clone: The junction differs from germline at one of its ends, possibly a read error. The V and J genes are TRBV30 and TRBJ2-5; D perhaps matches TRBD1 (6 bases). Germline CDR1 GTSNPN, CDR2 SVGIG (reference sequence). The CDR3 spans 14 residues. The CDR3 DNA sequence: TGTTCCTGGAGCCGACAGGTTCGACGAGAGACCCAGTACTTC. This encodes CSWSRQVRRETQYF.

This chain joins TRBV19 and TRBJ1-1; D gene unclear. Germline V CDR1 and CDR2: LNHDA, SQIVND (reference sequence). V was pared by 1 base and J by 1 base, with 10 bases between. The length of the CDR3 is 15 residues. CDR3 loop: CASSIARVANTEAFF. The CDR3 region has the DNA TGTGCCAGTAGTATAGCGAGGGTTGCGAACACTGAAGCTTTCTTT.

V and J are TRBV30 and TRBJ2-7, with D perhaps matching TRBD2 (6 bases). V was pared by 4 bases and J by 1 base, with 11 bases between. Germline CDR1 and CDR2: GTSNPN and SVGIG (reference sequence). The CDR3 spans 13 residues. The CDR3 DNA reads TGTGCCTGGACGGGACTGTCGTCCTACGAGCAGTACTTC. This gives the protein CAWTGLSSYEQYF. The variable domain in full, completed from reference TRBV30 and TRBJ2-7, reads SQTIHQWPATLVQPVGSPLSLECTVEGTSNPNLYWYRQAAGRGLQLLFYSVGIGQISSEVPQNLSASRPQDRQFILSSKKLLLSDSGFYLCAWTGLSSYEQYFGPGTRLTVT.

The V and J genes are TRBV2 and TRBJ2-5; 8 nucleotides align to TRBD1. The CDR3 has 16 residues. Germline V gives CDR1 SNHLY, CDR2 FYNNEI. V was pared by 4 bases and J by 5 bases, with 12 bases of the junction left unmatched. Here the CDR3 reads CASSGELGQAGETQYF. In DNA, the CDR3 is TGTGCCAGCAGTGGGGAATTGGGACAGGCGGGCGAGACCCAGTACTTC.

This chain uses TRBV5-1 with TRBJ2-2; D uncertain. The ends were cut back, 0 bases at V and 0 bases at J, with 6 bases in the middle. The CDR3 is 15 residues long. Germline V CDR1 and CDR2: SGHRS, YFSETQ. The CDR3 region is CASSLGLPNTGELFF. The DNA of the CDR3 is TGCGCCAGCAGCTTGGGACTCCCGAACACCGGGGAGCTGTTTTTT.

Notes on this clone: A far larger clone is one base from this, pointing to a likely read error. Other DNA sequences within the sample encode an identical CDR3. The chain couples TRBV30 to TRBJ1-1; no firm D call. Trimming removed 2 bases from V and 1 base from J, with 23 bases in between. The CDR3 is made up of 18 amino acids. Germline V lookup: CDR1 GTSNPN, CDR2 SVGIG (reference sequence). CDR3 nucleotide sequence: TGTGCCTGGAGTCCCTTCGGCTTGGGTGGGCTAGGGAACACTGAAGCTTTCTTT. Translation gives CAWSPFGLGGLGNTEAFF.

The V and J genes are TRBV6-5 and TRBJ2-1; TRBD1 matches 10 bases. The CDR3 extends over 15 amino acids. Germline CDR1 MNHEY, CDR2 SVGAGI. Trimming removed 2 bases from V and 5 bases from J; junction bases left unmatched: 3. DNA for the CDR3: TGTGCCAGCAGTTACGGGACAGGGGCCAACAATGAGCAGTTCTTC. This translates into CASSYGTGANNEQFF.

This clone was seen at least ten times. The gene calls are TRBV18 and TRBJ2-3; 8 bases are shared with TRBD2. The CDR3 covers 16 residues. The J segment lost 5 bases and the V segment lost 6 bases, leaving 13 bases of the junction unmatched. In germline, CDR1 is KGHSH, CDR2 LQKENI. The CDR3 reads CASSPGIAGTGDTQYF. CDR3 nucleotide sequence: TGTGCCAGCTCCCCGGGGATAGCGGGAACTGGAGATACGCAGTATTTT.

The rearrangement links TRBV28 to TRBJ2-7, with 9 positions matching TRBD1. V shed 6 bases and J 2 bases; nucleotides not matched to a gene: 8. In germline, CDR1 is MDHEN, CDR2 SYDVKM. CDR3 length equals 15 residues. The CDR3 region has the DNA TGTGCCAGCAGGACCGACAGGGGGGTGACCTACGAGCAGTACTTC. Translating it yields CASRTDRGVTYEQYF.

The chain couples TRBV7-2 to TRBJ2-5; 7 bases line up with TRBD2. The ends lost 3 bases at V and 5 bases at J; junction bases unmatched: 3. Germline CDR1 reads SGHTA; CDR2 reads FQGNSA. The CDR3 is 13 amino acids. CDR3: CASSFNGRETQYF. The CDR3 DNA is TGTGCCAGCAGCTTCAACGGGAGGGAGACCCAGTACTTC.

The chain links TRBV18 to TRBJ1-1; no definite D call. CDR1 KGHSH and CDR2 LQKENI come from the germline V gene. The V and J ends lost 1 base and 4 bases respectively, with 13 bases between them. The CDR3 runs 15 residues. The CDR3 loop is CASSPRQEMGTEAFF. CDR3 coding DNA: TGTGCCAGCTCACCACGGCAGGAAATGGGCACTGAAGCTTTCTTT.

This clone has a count of ten or more. Within the sample, other DNA sequences also encode this same CDR3. The rearrangement links TRBV4-2 to TRBJ1-5; D remains ambiguous. This CDR3 contains 17 residues. Trimming left V 4 bases short and J 0 bases short, with 16 bases between. Germline-derived CDR1 and CDR2 are LGHNA and YNFKEQ. CDR3 nucleotide sequence: TGTGCCAGCAGCCTGTCGGAGTCTCTTGGTAGCAATCAGCCCCAGCATTTT. As protein: CASSLSESLGSNQPQHF.